This T cell receptor (beta chain) is drawn from a study of blood T cell repertoires in COVID-19. On the study more broadly: Sources were T cells, B-cell-depleted T cells, or PBMCs; the material itself was cDNA or gDNA.

Method: immunoSEQ multiplex PCR; TCRdb's copy keeps in-frame clones and lacks some. The sample has 350,000 to 450,000 clones, 70% to 90% seen once; the top ten hold about 1.5%. The study drew participants aged about 18 to 95 years from under 30 US areas. Cohort allocation depended upon clinical history that participants reported. CDR3 length: 13 amino acids. The germline V gene has CDR1 MDHEN and CDR2 SYDVKM. Trimming removed 6 bases at V and 3 bases at J, with 12 bases between. The sample consisted of PBMCs or T cells enriched from blood (not recorded which). V and J are TRBV28 and TRBJ2-7, with TRBD1 as a possible D gene (5 bases). The source is a woman aged 18-29 years who had been exposed to COVID-19. The CDR3 nucleotides are TGTGCCAGCAGCCCAGCAGGGTACTACGAGCAGTACTTC. Amino acid sequence: CASSPAGYYEQYF. Supplemented by reference TRBV28 and TRBJ2-7, the full variable domain reads DVKVTQSSRYLVKRTGEKVFLECVQDMDHENMFWYRQDPGLGLRLIYFSYDVKMKEKGDIPEGYSVSREKKERFSLILESASTNQTSMYLCASSPAGYYEQYFGPGTRLTVT.